The 28 T cell receptor beta chains given below trace back to one sample, sequenced in a study of T cell responses to AZD1222 COVID-19 vaccine. Produced via immunoSEQ multiplex PCR; TCRdb's table is partial and in-frame only. The table has approximately 100,000 clones, 90% to 95% seen once. The material was peripheral blood, obtained on day 0 of AZD1222 vaccination. The receptors come from an adult in good health.

The chain's CDR3 is CSVKGSGVDGNTIYF. The CDR3, as DNA: TGCAGCGTTAAAGGGTCAGGGGTCGACGGAAACACCATATATTTT. The chain has TRBV29-1 and TRBJ1-3, with D tentatively TRBD1 (6 bases). The CDR3 is 15 residues long. Germline V gene sequence: CDR1 SQVTM, CDR2 ANQGSEA. The V gene lost 5 bases and the J gene lost 4 bases, with 18 bases spanning the gap.

This chain connects TRBV9 to TRBJ2-1, with D possibly matching TRBD1 (6 bases). V lost 0 bases and J lost 9, with 13 bases in between. The CDR3 consists of 14 residues. CDR1 SGDLS and CDR2 YYNGEE come from the germline V gene. The CDR3 here is CASSVGGHIREQFF. The CDR3 DNA sequence: TGTGCCAGCAGCGTAGGGGGACACATTCGTGAGCAGTTCTTC.

This rearrangement joins TRBV14 to TRBJ2-5, with D uncertain. Germline V lookup: CDR1 SGHDN, CDR2 FVKESK. The CDR3 sequence is 13 residues long. V was cut by 0 bases and J by 9 bases, with 11 bases left in between. Here the CDR3 DNA reads TGTGCCAGCAGCCAAGACTTAACCTCGGCCCAGTACTTC. As protein: CASSQDLTSAQYF.

Only one count was recorded for this clone. The V gene is TRBV28, the J gene TRBJ1-3, with D perhaps TRBD1 (6 bases). The CDR3 is 16 residues long. Germline loops: CDR1 MDHEN, CDR2 SYDVKM. The germline V and J ends were trimmed by 5 bases and 3 bases, with 17 bases remaining between them. The CDR3, as DNA: TGTGCCAGCAGTCAGCGACAGGTTCGACTTGGAAACACCATATATTTT. It codes for CASSQRQVRLGNTIYF.

The gene calls are TRBV5-1 and TRBJ2-7; D might be TRBD1 (6 bases). V shed 0 bases and J shed 2 bases, with 9 bases lying between them. The CDR3 is made up of 14 amino acids. The germline V gene has CDR1 SGHRS and CDR2 YFSETQ. DNA of the CDR3: TGCGCCAGCAGCTTGGGTCCAGGGGCCTACGAGCAGTACTTC. This encodes CASSLGPGAYEQYF.

In its sample, this clone was seen once. The gene calls are TRBV10-2 and TRBJ2-7; D uncertain. CDR1 and CDR2 from the germline V gene are WSHSY and SAAADI. Between the trimmed V and J ends, which lost 8 bases and 5 bases, there was a span of 7 bases. The CDR3 length is 10 residues. The CDR3 is CASGPNEQYF. The CDR3 DNA sequence: TGCGCCAGCGGGCCAAACGAGCAGTACTTC.

The chain employs TRBV28 and TRBJ1-4; 8 bases are shared with TRBD1. Germline V gives CDR1 MDHEN, CDR2 SYDVKM. This CDR3 contains 15 residues. Trimming at V came to 4 bases and at J to 4 bases, leaving 5 bases not matched to a gene. The CDR3, as DNA: TGTGCCAGCAGTTCGTGGACAGGGTATAATGAAAAACTGTTTTTT. Protein product: CASSSWTGYNEKLFF.

The rearrangement links TRBV6-6 to TRBJ2-4; 10 bases align to TRBD2. The CDR3 loop spans 16 amino acids. In germline, CDR1 is MNHNY, CDR2 SVGAGI (reference sequence). Trimming cost V 6 bases and J 2 bases; bases outside gene matches: 7. The CDR3 region has the DNA TGTGCCAGCAGGTCAGCGGGGGGGGACACCAAAAACATTCAGTACTTC. It codes for CASRSAGGDTKNIQYF.

The rearrangement uses TRBV5-1 and TRBJ1-6; weak D call: TRBD1 (6 bases). The V end was cut by 1 base, the J end by 10 bases, with 15 bases between. Germline CDR1 and CDR2: SGHRS and YFSETQ. The CDR3 runs to 15 residues. The CDR3 bases are TGCGCCAGCAGCTTGATTCCAGGGGTCGGCTCACCCCTCCACTTT. It specifies CASSLIPGVGSPLHF.

The chain combines TRBV7-8 with TRBJ1-3; D not resolved. Germline CDR1 reads SGHVS; CDR2 reads FQNEAQ. CDR3 length equals 17 residues. V lost 3 bases and J lost 0, with 15 bases in between. The CDR3, as DNA: TGTGCCAGCAGCTTTGGCCGGACCTCACTCTCTGGAAACACCATATATTTT. Amino acids: CASSFGRTSLSGNTIYF.

The V call is TRBV28, the J call TRBJ1-2; tentatively, D is TRBD1 (6 bases). Germline values: CDR1 MDHEN, CDR2 SYDVKM. This CDR3 spans 14 amino acids. The V gene lost 6 bases and the J gene lost 5 bases, with 16 bases spanning the gap. In DNA, the CDR3 is TGTGCCAGCAGCCCACCCCAAACAGGGTATGGCTACACCTTC. Translated, it gives CASSPPQTGYGYTF.

The chain carries TRBV18 and TRBJ2-7; D assignment may be TRBD1 or TRBD2 (5 bases each). V gave up 0 bases and J gave up 2 bases, with 11 bases separating them. The CDR3 contains 15 residues. Germline V gives CDR1 KGHSH, CDR2 LQKENI. The CDR3 spells CASSPPGRATYEQYF. In DNA, the CDR3 is TGTGCCAGCTCACCACCGGGACGAGCCACCTACGAGCAGTACTTC.

This clone appeared a few times. The V and J genes are TRBV7-8 and TRBJ1-1, with D perhaps TRBD1 (5 bases). CDR3 length: 17 amino acids. The V end was cut by 5 bases, the J end by 4 bases, with 23 bases between. The V gene's germline CDR1 is SGHVS and CDR2 FQNEAQ. The CDR3 loop is CASSLRAIGGIGTEAFF. CDR3 nucleotide sequence: TGTGCCAGCAGCCTCAGGGCGATTGGGGGGATCGGCACTGAAGCTTTCTTT.

V and J are TRBV6-6 and TRBJ1-4; the D gene is possibly TRBD1 (5 bases). V lost 6 bases and J 4 bases, leaving 15 bases between the germline ends. CDR3 size: 15 residues. Looked up from germline, CDR1 is MNHNY and CDR2 is SVGAGI (reference sequence). The CDR3 sequence: CASRMRDGGNEKLFF. CDR3 DNA sequence: TGTGCCAGCAGAATGCGGGACGGCGGTAATGAAAAACTGTTTTTT.

The CDR3 loop is CASSPPDRQNYGYTF. The CDR3 DNA sequence: TGTGCCAGCTCACCACCGGACAGACAAAACTATGGCTACACCTTC. V and J are TRBV18 and TRBJ1-2; TRBD1 might be the D (6 bases). V dropped 0 bases and J dropped 2 bases, with 10 bases sitting between them. Germline CDR1 KGHSH, CDR2 LQKENI. This CDR3 contains 15 residues.

This clone appeared a single time. This CDR3 is CAISKQGDGTEAFF. The CDR3 region has the DNA TGTGCCATCAGCAAACAGGGTGATGGAACTGAAGCTTTCTTT. The chain carries TRBV10-3 and TRBJ1-1; D perhaps matches TRBD1 (6 bases). This CDR3 has 14 residues. Germline values: CDR1 ENHRY, CDR2 SYGVKD. Trimming stripped 6 bases from V and 5 bases from J, with 16 bases between.

This clone was counted a single time. The CDR3 protein is CASMGGLGLDNEQFF. The CDR3 DNA is TGTGCCAGTATGGGGGGACTAGGCCTCGACAATGAGCAGTTCTTC. The chain recombines TRBV19 with TRBJ2-1; 8 bases are shared with TRBD2. V shed 7 bases and J 5 bases; nucleotides not matched to a gene: 10. CDR3 length: 15 amino acids. CDR1 and CDR2 (germline): LNHDA, SQIVND (reference sequence).

The chain recombines TRBV6-4 with TRBJ2-1; 7 nucleotides agree with TRBD2. V lost 3 bases to trimming and J lost 8 bases; unmatched junction nucleotides: 7. Germline CDR1 MRHNA, CDR2 SNTAGT. The length of the CDR3 is 14 residues. The CDR3 protein is CASSESTSADEQFF. Here the CDR3 DNA reads TGTGCCAGCAGTGAATCCACTAGCGCCGATGAGCAGTTCTTC.

The genes are TRBV9 and TRBJ1-1; 8 bases line up with TRBD1. The CDR3 loop spans 13 amino acids. The junction had 2 bases not matched to a gene; V was cut back by 0 bases and J by 7 bases. Germline-derived CDR1 and CDR2 are SGDLS and YYNGEE. The CDR3 region is CASSVAGTGEAFF. The CDR3 DNA sequence: TGTGCCAGCAGCGTAGCTGGGACAGGTGAAGCTTTCTTT.

Worth noting for this clone: Distinct nucleotide sequences in the sample also encode this CDR3. The rearrangement links TRBV6-5 to TRBJ1-2; D is perhaps TRBD1 (5 bases). This CDR3 is 14 amino acids long. The germline CDR1 and CDR2 sequences are MNHEY and SVGAGI. Trimming removed 0 bases at V and 5 bases at J, with 10 bases between. The CDR3: CASSYSTASYGYTF. The CDR3 bases are TGTGCCAGCAGTTACTCGACAGCCTCTTATGGCTACACCTTC.

The chain links TRBV19 to TRBJ1-1; 7 nucleotides align to TRBD1. This CDR3 has 12 amino acids. The germline CDR1 and CDR2 sequences are LNHDA and SQIVND (reference sequence). V lost 10 bases, J lost 2 bases, and 4 bases stayed unmatched. The CDR3 reads CATRTGNTEAFF. The CDR3 DNA reads TGTGCCACCCGGACAGGCAACACTGAAGCTTTCTTT.

The V call is TRBV28, the J call TRBJ1-4, with D possibly being TRBD1 (5 bases). This CDR3 region has 16 residues. Germline V CDR1 and CDR2: MDHEN, SYDVKM. V lost 6 bases and J lost 1, with 15 bases in between. The CDR3 region is CASSDPGPQTNEKLFF. In nucleotides, the CDR3 is TGTGCCAGCAGCGATCCGGGACCCCAAACTAATGAAAAACTGTTTTTT.

The chain links TRBV6-1 to TRBJ2-2; tentative D call: TRBD2 (6 bases). Germline CDR1 MNHNS, CDR2 SASEGT. The CDR3 length is 14 residues. Deletions cut 3 bases from V and 4 bases from J, with 9 bases between. CDR3 protein: CASSDMRGTGELFF. Here the CDR3 DNA reads TGTGCCAGCAGTGACATGCGGGGCACCGGGGAGCTGTTTTTT.

The chain employs TRBV7-3 and TRBJ2-7; D is undetermined. The V gene lost 2 bases and the J gene lost 7 bases, with 12 bases spanning the gap. Germline V gene data show CDR1 as SGHTA and CDR2 as FQGTGA. The length of the CDR3 is 13 residues. The CDR3 spells CASSLYPMREQYF. The CDR3 nucleotides read TGTGCCAGCAGCTTATACCCGATGAGGGAGCAGTACTTC. Filled out from reference TRBV7-3 and TRBJ2-7, the complete variable domain reads GAGVSQTPSNKVTEKGKYVELRCDPISGHTALYWYRQSLGQGPEFLIYFQGTGAADDSGLPNDRFFAVRPEGSVSTLKIQRTERGDSAVYLCASSLYPMREQYFGPGTRLTVT.

This chain uses TRBV9 with TRBJ2-7, with 7 bases aligning to TRBD1. Germline V gene data show CDR1 as SGDLS and CDR2 as YYNGEE. The CDR3 length is 13 residues. With 4 bases clipped from V and 5 bases from J, the junction kept 6 bases outside the gene matches. As DNA, the CDR3 is TGTGCCAGCAGCTTGTTAGACAGGGACGAGCAGTACTTC. This sequence encodes CASSLLDRDEQYF.

This clone has only one observation. The rearrangement uses TRBV28 and TRBJ1-1; D remains ambiguous. The germline CDR1 and CDR2 sequences are MDHEN and SYDVKM. Trimming cost V 2 bases and J 1 base, with 8 bases left between them. CDR3 length equals 14 residues. CDR3 in DNA: TGTGCCAGCAGTTTACAGAGAAGGAACACTGAAGCTTTCTTT. Protein product: CASSLQRRNTEAFF.

The chain recombines TRBV5-1 with TRBJ2-2; 10 nucleotides align to TRBD1. This CDR3 comprises 16 residues. Germline V gene sequence: CDR1 SGHRS, CDR2 YFSETQ. V was clipped by 4 bases and J by 8 bases; unmatched bases: 11. DNA of the CDR3: TGCGCCAGCAGCGCCACCGGGACAGGGGCGATGGGGGAGCTGTTTTTT. Translating it yields CASSATGTGAMGELFF. The full variable domain, rest sourced from reference TRBV5-1 and TRBJ2-2, is KAGVTQTPRYLIKTRGQQVTLSCSPISGHRSVSWYQQTPGQGLQFLFEYFSETQRNKGNFPGRFSGRQFSNSRSEMNVSTLELGDSALYLCASSATGTGAMGELFFGEGSRLTVL.

This clone was detected only once. The V and J genes are TRBV7-6 and TRBJ1-6; D is unresolved. The CDR3 length is 15 residues. The germline gives CDR1 SGHVS, CDR2 FNYEAQ. Deletions cut 5 bases from V and 2 bases from J, with 10 bases between. CDR3 amino acids: CASSLDRAYNSPLHF. Here the CDR3 DNA reads TGTGCCAGCAGCCTCGACCGGGCCTATAATTCACCCCTCCACTTT.